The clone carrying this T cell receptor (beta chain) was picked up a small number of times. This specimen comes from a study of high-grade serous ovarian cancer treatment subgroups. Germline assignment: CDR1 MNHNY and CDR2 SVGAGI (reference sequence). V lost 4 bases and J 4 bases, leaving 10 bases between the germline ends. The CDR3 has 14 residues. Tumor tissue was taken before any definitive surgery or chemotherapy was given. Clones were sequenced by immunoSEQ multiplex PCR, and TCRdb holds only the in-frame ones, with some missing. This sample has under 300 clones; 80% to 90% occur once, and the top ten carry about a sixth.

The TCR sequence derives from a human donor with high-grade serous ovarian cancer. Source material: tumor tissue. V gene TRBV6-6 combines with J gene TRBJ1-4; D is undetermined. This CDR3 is CASSSGFYNEKLFF. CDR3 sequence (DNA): TGTGCCAGCAGTTCGGGGTTTTATAATGAAAAACTGTTTTTT.